This T cell receptor (beta chain) was sequenced for a study of blood T cell repertoires in COVID-19. Study context: Some COVID-19 samples were acute and others convalescent; all came from the United States, Italy and Spain.

Measured with immunoSEQ multiplex PCR; TCRdb has only the in-frame clones, and not every one. The data contain 130,000 to 150,000 clones, almost 90% of them singletons. The CDR3 consists of 15 residues. Germline CDR1 reads LNHDA; CDR2 reads SQIVND (reference sequence). The J segment lost 7 bases and the V segment lost 7 bases, leaving 9 bases of the junction unmatched. The sequence derives from a man aged 50 to 59 with active or convalescent COVID-19. The sample taken for sequencing was peripheral blood. The J gene is TRBJ1-6, the V gene TRBV19, with 8 bases that match TRBD1. The DNA for the CDR3 is TGTGCCAGTACCCCTGGACAGGGCTGGAATTCACCCCTCCACTTT. It encodes CASTPGQGWNSPLHF. The whole variable domain, remainder taken from reference TRBV19 and TRBJ1-6, is DGGITQSPKYLFRKEGQNVTLSCEQNLNHDAMYWYRQDPGQGLRLIYYSQIVNDFQKGDIAEGYSVSREKKESFPLTVTSAQKNPTAFYLCASTPGQGWNSPLHFGNGTRLTVT.